One sample yielded the 13 T cell receptor beta chains listed below, sequenced in a study of cytomegalovirus exposure and HLA in healthy donors. The protocol was immunoSEQ multiplex PCR, while the TCRdb copy is restricted to in-frame clones and leaves out a portion. The sample contains 150,000 to 200,000 clones, more than 80% of which appear only once. The sequenced sample was PBMCs. Receptor source: a man younger than 35 in good health and CMV-seropositive.

The chain carries TRBV7-2 and TRBJ2-1; D possibly corresponds to TRBD1 (5 bases). The CDR3 is made up of 16 amino acids. V lost 0 bases, J lost 6 bases, and 15 bases lay in between. CDR1 is SGHTA and CDR2 is FQGNSA in the germline V gene. This CDR3 reads CASSLAVQALPNEQFF. The CDR3 bases are TGTGCCAGCAGCTTAGCGGTACAGGCCTTGCCCAATGAGCAGTTCTTC.

This sequence joins TRBV4-1 and TRBJ2-5; 8 nucleotides align to TRBD2. Trimming at V came to 0 bases and at J to 4 bases, leaving 7 bases not matched to a gene. Per germline, CDR1 MGHRA and CDR2 YSYEKL. The CDR3 consists of 16 residues. CDR3 sequence: CASSQDGIAGIETQYF. The DNA of the CDR3 is TGCGCCAGCAGCCAAGATGGTATAGCGGGAATAGAGACCCAGTACTTC.

The chain carries TRBV7-3 and TRBJ2-2; 9 nucleotides line up with TRBD1. V lost 3 bases, J lost 3 bases, and 5 bases stayed unmatched. CDR1 is SGHTA and CDR2 is FQGTGA in the germline V gene. CDR3 length equals 16 residues. The CDR3 region is CASSFTGGADTGELFF. In DNA, the CDR3 is TGTGCCAGCAGCTTCACAGGGGGCGCGGACACCGGGGAGCTGTTTTTT.

The J gene is TRBJ1-5, the V gene TRBV5-6; D remains unclear. The CDR3 has 12 residues. Between the trimmed V and J ends, which lost 4 bases and 6 bases, there was a span of 8 bases. Looked up from germline, CDR1 is SGHDT and CDR2 is YYEEEE. As DNA, the CDR3 is TGTGCCAGCAGCGCCTACAGTCAGCCCCAGCATTTT. It is translated as CASSAYSQPQHF.

The rearrangement uses TRBV5-1 and TRBJ1-5; 9 bases are a match to TRBD1. CDR3 length: 15 amino acids. Germline V lookup: CDR1 SGHRS, CDR2 YFSETQ. J lost 7 bases, V lost 0 bases, and 5 bases had no gene match. As DNA, the CDR3 is TGCGCCAGCAGCTTGGGAACAGGGGGCTTACAGCCCCAGCATTTT. Its translation is CASSLGTGGLQPQHF.

J is TRBJ2-3 and V is TRBV5-1; 11 nucleotides line up with TRBD2. The CDR3 extends over 17 amino acids. Germline V lookup: CDR1 SGHRS, CDR2 YFSETQ. V shed 3 bases, J shed 8 bases, and the junction held 14 bases outside the gene matches. CDR3 residues: CASSSQSGLAAGGTQYF. Written as DNA, the CDR3 is TGCGCCAGCAGCTCTCAATCGGGACTAGCGGCTGGGGGTACGCAGTATTTT.

The CDR3 region is CASSFTPDTQETQYF. The CDR3 nucleotides read TGCGCCAGCAGCTTTACCCCGGACACCCAAGAGACCCAGTACTTC. This chain connects TRBV5-1 to TRBJ2-5, with D possibly being TRBD1 (5 bases). The germline V gene has CDR1 SGHRS and CDR2 YFSETQ. There are 15 residues in the CDR3. Trimming pared 2 bases from V and 1 base from J, leaving 12 bases between. Drawing the rest from reference TRBV5-1 and TRBJ2-5, the complete variable domain is KAGVTQTPRYLIKTRGQQVTLSCSPISGHRSVSWYQQTPGQGLQFLFEYFSETQRNKGNFPGRFSGRQFSNSRSEMNVSTLELGDSALYLCASSFTPDTQETQYFGPGTRLLVL.

The genes are TRBV4-2 and TRBJ2-7, with 10 nucleotides matching TRBD1. V lost 1 base to trimming and J lost 5 bases; unmatched junction nucleotides: 2. Per germline, CDR1 LGHNA and CDR2 YNFKEQ. This CDR3 region has 14 residues. In DNA, the CDR3 is TGTGCCAGCAGCCAAGGACAGGGGGCCCACGAGCAGTACTTC. This encodes CASSQGQGAHEQYF.

V and J are TRBV9 and TRBJ2-5, with 10 bases identical to TRBD2. The V gene end was trimmed by 0 bases and the J gene end by 0 bases; junction bases not matched to a gene: 5. Germline V gene sequence: CDR1 SGDLS, CDR2 YYNGEE. This CDR3 is 17 amino acids long. For the CDR3, the DNA is TGTGCCAGCAGCGTAGGTTCAGCGGGAGGGTACCAAGAGACCCAGTACTTC. Its protein product is CASSVGSAGGYQETQYF.

The chain links TRBV30 to TRBJ2-3; 9 nucleotides line up with TRBD2. J was trimmed by 4 bases and V by 4 bases; bases with no gene match: 6. Germline V gene lookup returns CDR1 GTSNPN and CDR2 SVGIG (reference sequence). The CDR3 runs to 14 residues. The CDR3 DNA follows: TGTGCCTGGATTAGCGGGAGAAGCGCAGATACGCAGTATTTT. Translated: CAWISGRSADTQYF.

There are a few counts of this clone. This sequence joins TRBV7-2 and TRBJ1-5; D uncertain. Germline V gives CDR1 SGHTA, CDR2 FQGNSA. This CDR3 is 14 amino acids long. V was pared by 1 base and J by 3 bases, with 7 bases between. CDR3 DNA: TGTGCCAGCAGCTTAGAACCACTCAATCAGCCCCAGCATTTT. Its translation: CASSLEPLNQPQHF.

This chain links TRBV2 with TRBJ2-7, with TRBD1 matching 7 bases. Germline V gene sequence: CDR1 SNHLY, CDR2 FYNNEI. The CDR3 contains 13 residues. V lost 4 bases and J lost 3; bases outside the gene matches: 3. The chain's CDR3 is CASSGGQVYEQYF. In nucleotides, the CDR3 is TGTGCCAGCAGTGGTGGACAGGTCTACGAGCAGTACTTC.

J is TRBJ1-2 and V is TRBV4-2; D perhaps matches TRBD1 (5 bases). The germline V and J ends were trimmed by 0 bases and 5 bases, with 16 bases remaining between them. Germline V CDR1 and CDR2: LGHNA, YNFKEQ. CDR3 size: 16 residues. The CDR3 region has the DNA TGTGCCAGCAGCCAAGATGCGACAGCCGCCCCTTATGGCTACACCTTC. Protein product: CASSQDATAAPYGYTF.